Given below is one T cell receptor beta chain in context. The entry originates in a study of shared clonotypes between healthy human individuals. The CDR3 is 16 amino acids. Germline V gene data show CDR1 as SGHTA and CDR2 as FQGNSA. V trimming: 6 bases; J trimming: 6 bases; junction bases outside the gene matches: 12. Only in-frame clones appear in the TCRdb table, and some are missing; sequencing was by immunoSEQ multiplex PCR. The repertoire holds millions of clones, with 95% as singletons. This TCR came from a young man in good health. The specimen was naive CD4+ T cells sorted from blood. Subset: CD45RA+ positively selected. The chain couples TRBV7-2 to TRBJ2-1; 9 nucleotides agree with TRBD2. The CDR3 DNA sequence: TGTGCCAGCAGTCCCCGAGCTAGCGGGAAGGCCAATGAGCAGTTCTTC. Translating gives CASSPRASGKANEQFF.